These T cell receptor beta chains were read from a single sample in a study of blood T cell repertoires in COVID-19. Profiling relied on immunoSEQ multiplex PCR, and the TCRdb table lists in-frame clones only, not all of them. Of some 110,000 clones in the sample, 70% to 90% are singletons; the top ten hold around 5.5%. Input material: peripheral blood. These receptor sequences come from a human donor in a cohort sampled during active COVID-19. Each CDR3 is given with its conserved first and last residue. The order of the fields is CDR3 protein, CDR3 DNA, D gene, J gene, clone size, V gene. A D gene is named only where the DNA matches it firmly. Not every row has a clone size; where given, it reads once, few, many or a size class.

CDR3 protein: CASSIRGSGTPGEETQYF
CDR3 DNA: TGTGCCAGTAGTATACGAGGCTCGGGCACCCCCGGGGAAGAGACCCAGTACTTC
D gene: .
J gene: TRBJ2-5
clone size: medium-sized
V gene: TRBV19

CDR3 protein: CASPGQITHNEQFF
CDR3 DNA: TGTGCCAGCCCGGGACAAATAACTCACAATGAGCAGTTCTTC
D gene: .
J gene: TRBJ2-1
clone size: once
V gene: TRBV6-5

CDR3 protein: CASSQIWEREQYF
CDR3 DNA: TGCGCCAGCAGCCAAATCTGGGAGCGGGAGCAGTACTTC
D gene: .
J gene: TRBJ2-7
clone size: few
V gene: TRBV4-1

CDR3 protein: CASSIDSSYTEAFF
CDR3 DNA: TGTGCCAGTAGTATCGACAGCTCCTACACTGAAGCTTTCTTT
D gene: .
J gene: TRBJ1-1
clone size: .
V gene: TRBV19

CDR3 protein: CASSPPGTRQYF
CDR3 DNA: TGTGCCAGCAGTCCTCCCGGGACAAGGCAGTATTTT
D gene: .
J gene: TRBJ2-3
clone size: .
V gene: TRBV2

CDR3 protein: CASSLDTDYGYTF
CDR3 DNA: TGTGCCAGCAGCTTGGACACCGACTATGGCTACACCTTC
D gene: .
J gene: TRBJ1-2
clone size: once
V gene: TRBV5-4

CDR3 protein: CASSLADRGVYEQYF
CDR3 DNA: TGTGCCAGCAGCCTCGCGGACAGAGGGGTCTACGAGCAGTACTTC
D gene: .
J gene: TRBJ2-7
clone size: .
V gene: TRBV3-1/TRBV3-2

CDR3 protein: CASSLVRGGNYGYTF
CDR3 DNA: TGTGCCAGCAGCTTAGTCCGTGGGGGGAACTATGGCTACACCTTC
D gene: .
J gene: TRBJ1-2
clone size: .
V gene: TRBV7-2

CDR3 protein: CASSLHQGAGTLHF
CDR3 DNA: TGTGCCAGCAGTTTACACCAGGGGGCTGGTACCCTCCACTTT
D gene: TRBD1
J gene: TRBJ1-6
clone size: .
V gene: TRBV28

CDR3 protein: CASSQAHRADQPQHF
CDR3 DNA: TGCGCCAGCAGCCAAGCCCACAGGGCCGATCAGCCCCAGCATTTT
D gene: .
J gene: TRBJ1-5
clone size: .
V gene: TRBV4-3

CDR3 protein: CASSAGLAGEVLGATGELFF
CDR3 DNA: TGTGCCAGCAGCGCTGGACTAGCGGGAGAAGTGTTAGGGGCTACCGGGGAGCTGTTTTTT
D gene: TRBD2
J gene: TRBJ2-2
clone size: .
V gene: TRBV6-6

CDR3 protein: CASSLARETQYF
CDR3 DNA: TGCGCCAGCAGCTTGGCTAGGGAGACCCAGTACTTC
D gene: .
J gene: TRBJ2-5
clone size: .
V gene: TRBV5-1

CDR3 protein: CASSQGPVPYRAPGNTIYF
CDR3 DNA: TGTGCCAGCAGCCAAGGCCCCGTTCCCTACAGGGCTCCTGGAAACACCATATATTTT
D gene: .
J gene: TRBJ1-3
clone size: .
V gene: TRBV3-1/TRBV3-2

CDR3 protein: CASSPHANQETQYF
CDR3 DNA: TGTGCCAGCAGTCCCCACGCGAACCAAGAGACCCAGTACTTC
D gene: .
J gene: TRBJ2-5
clone size: .
V gene: TRBV28

CDR3 protein: CASTMSRGDYGYTF
CDR3 DNA: TGTGCCAGCACCATGTCCAGGGGTGACTATGGCTACACCTTC
D gene: .
J gene: TRBJ1-2
clone size: .
V gene: TRBV28

CDR3 protein: CASSIGTYYEQYF
CDR3 DNA: TGTGCCAGCAGCATAGGGACTTACTACGAGCAGTACTTC
D gene: .
J gene: TRBJ2-7
clone size: once
V gene: TRBV27

CDR3 protein: CASRPGQGIHEQFF
CDR3 DNA: TGTGCCAGCAGGCCGGGACAGGGTATCCATGAGCAGTTCTTC
D gene: TRBD1
J gene: TRBJ2-1
clone size: .
V gene: TRBV6-5

CDR3 protein: CASSYRVGYSYNEQFF
CDR3 DNA: TGTGCCAGCAGCTACAGGGTAGGGTATTCCTACAATGAGCAGTTCTTC
D gene: .
J gene: TRBJ2-1
clone size: .
V gene: TRBV28

CDR3 protein: CASSQISGESYGYTF
CDR3 DNA: TGCGCCAGCAGCCAAATATCCGGGGAAAGCTATGGCTACACCTTC
D gene: .
J gene: TRBJ1-2
clone size: .
V gene: TRBV4-3